This TCR beta chain was sequenced during a study of regulatory and conventional T cells in RAG deficiency. Findings and caveats of the study: Control T-cell subsets had markedly higher Shannon entropy and lower Simpson indices than RAG-deficient patients. Treg unique TCR beta sequences were about 110-fold fewer in Omenn syndrome and CID/AS patients than controls. Patient subsets had shorter CDR3s; Omenn Treg-Tconv overlap exceeded 85%.

V was trimmed by 6 bases and J by 2 bases, leaving 13 bases between them. Per germline, CDR1 SNHLY and CDR2 FYNNEI. This CDR3 spans 14 amino acids. Blood CD4+ CD25-low CD127-high conventional T cells supplied the genomic DNA template. This clone was found a few times. Its target is unknown. Profiling relied on immunoSEQ multiplex PCR, and the TCRdb table lists in-frame clones only, not all of them. The sample carries approximately 30,000 clones, roughly 96% recorded once. The data also belong to a second study, concerning regulatory T cells. That work adds: Primers: 52 TRBV forward and 13 TRBJ reverse. Regulatory T cells showed the strongest V-J pair restriction and V/J gene skewing among patient repertoires.

Sequencing was done on a sample of CD25- CD4+ T cells sorted from blood. The V gene is TRBV2, the J gene TRBJ1-1; D may be TRBD1 (6 bases). This TCR derives from a human donor in good health. CDR3 in amino acids: CASSTGYSNTEAFF. CDR3 coding DNA: TGTGCCAGCAGCACAGGGTATAGTAACACTGAAGCTTTCTTT.